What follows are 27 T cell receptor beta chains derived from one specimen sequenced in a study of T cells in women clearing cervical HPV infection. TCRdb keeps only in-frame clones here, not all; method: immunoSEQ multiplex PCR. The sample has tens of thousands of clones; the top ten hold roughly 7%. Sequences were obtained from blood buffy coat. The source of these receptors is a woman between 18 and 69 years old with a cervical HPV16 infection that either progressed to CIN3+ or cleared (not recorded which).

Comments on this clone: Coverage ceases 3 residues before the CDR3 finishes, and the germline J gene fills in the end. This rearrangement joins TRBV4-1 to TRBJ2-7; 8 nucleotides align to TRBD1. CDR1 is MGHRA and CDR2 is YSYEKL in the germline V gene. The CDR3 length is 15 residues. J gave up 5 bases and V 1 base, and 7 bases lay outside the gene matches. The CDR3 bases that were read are TGCGCCAGCAGCCAAGCACCCGGACAGGGCGACGAG. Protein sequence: CASSQAPGQGDE. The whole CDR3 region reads CASSQAPGQGDEQYF.

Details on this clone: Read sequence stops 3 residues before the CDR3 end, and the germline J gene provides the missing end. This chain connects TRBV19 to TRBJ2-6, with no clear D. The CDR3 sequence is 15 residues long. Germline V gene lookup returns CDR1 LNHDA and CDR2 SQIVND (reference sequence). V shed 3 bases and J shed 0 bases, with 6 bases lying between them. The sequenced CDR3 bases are TGTGCCAGTAGTATCTTTGTCTCTGGGGCCAACGTC. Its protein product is CASSIFVSGANV. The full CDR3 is CASSIFVSGANVLTF.

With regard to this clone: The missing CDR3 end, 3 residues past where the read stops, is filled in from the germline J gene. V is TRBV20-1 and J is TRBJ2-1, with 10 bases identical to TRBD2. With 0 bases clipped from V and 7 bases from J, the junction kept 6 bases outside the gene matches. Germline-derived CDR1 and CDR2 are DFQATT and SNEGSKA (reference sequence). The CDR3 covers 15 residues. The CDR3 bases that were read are TGCAGTGCTAGAGATGTCACTAGCGGGATGAATGAG. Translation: CSARDVTSGMNE. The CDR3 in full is CSARDVTSGMNEQFF.

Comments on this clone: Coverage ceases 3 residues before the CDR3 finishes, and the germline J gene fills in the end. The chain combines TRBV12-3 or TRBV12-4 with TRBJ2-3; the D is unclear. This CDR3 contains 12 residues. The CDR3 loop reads CASTGIQETQYF. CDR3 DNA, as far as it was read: TGTGCCAGCACAGGAATCCAAGAGACG.

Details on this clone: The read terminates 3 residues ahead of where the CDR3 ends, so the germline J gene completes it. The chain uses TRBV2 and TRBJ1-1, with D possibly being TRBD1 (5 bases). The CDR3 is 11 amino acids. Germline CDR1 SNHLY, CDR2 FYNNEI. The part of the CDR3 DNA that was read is TGTGCCAGCAGTGGGCAGGGCAGA. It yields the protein CASSGQGR. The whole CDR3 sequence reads CASSGQGRAFF. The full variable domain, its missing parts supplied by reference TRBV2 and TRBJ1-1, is EPEVTQTPSHQVTQMGQEVILRCVPISNHLYFYWYRQILGQKVEFLVSFYNNEISEKSEIFDDQFSVERPDGSNFTLKIRSTKLEDSAMYFCASSGQGRAFFGQGTRLTVV.

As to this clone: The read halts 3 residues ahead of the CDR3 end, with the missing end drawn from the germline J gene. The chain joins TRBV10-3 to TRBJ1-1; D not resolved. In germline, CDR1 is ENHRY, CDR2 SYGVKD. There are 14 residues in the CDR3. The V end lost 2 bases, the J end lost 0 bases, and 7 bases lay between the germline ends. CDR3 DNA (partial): TGTGCCATCAGTGAGGAACAGATGAACACTGAA. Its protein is CAISEEQMNTE. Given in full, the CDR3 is CAISEEQMNTEAFF.

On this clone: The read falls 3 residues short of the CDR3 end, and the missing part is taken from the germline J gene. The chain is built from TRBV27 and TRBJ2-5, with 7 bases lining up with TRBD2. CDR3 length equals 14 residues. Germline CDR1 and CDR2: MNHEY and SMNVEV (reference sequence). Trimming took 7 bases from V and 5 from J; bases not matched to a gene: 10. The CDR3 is CASTQSGGMETQYF. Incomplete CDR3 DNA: TGTGCCAGCACCCAATCGGGGGGTATGGAGACC.

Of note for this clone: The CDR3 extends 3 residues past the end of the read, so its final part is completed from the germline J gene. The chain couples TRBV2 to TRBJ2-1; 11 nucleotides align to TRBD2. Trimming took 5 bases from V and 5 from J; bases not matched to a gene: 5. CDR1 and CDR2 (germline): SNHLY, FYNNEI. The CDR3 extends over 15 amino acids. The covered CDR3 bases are TGTGCCAGCAGTTCCGGGACTAGCGGACACAATGAG. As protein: CASSSGTSGHNE. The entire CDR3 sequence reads CASSSGTSGHNEQFF.

The CDR3 bases that were read are TGTGCCAGCAGTGTCAGGGGAGGAACTGAA. This encodes CASSVRGGTE. The complete CDR3 reads CASSVRGGTEAFF. The chain uses TRBV6-1 and TRBJ1-1; D may be TRBD1 (6 bases). The read is 3 residues too short to cover the CDR3 end, so that end is filled in from the germline J gene. This CDR3 comprises 13 residues. V lost 4 bases to trimming and J lost 5 bases, with 11 bases between them. Per the germline V gene, CDR1 is MNHNS and CDR2 is SASEGT.

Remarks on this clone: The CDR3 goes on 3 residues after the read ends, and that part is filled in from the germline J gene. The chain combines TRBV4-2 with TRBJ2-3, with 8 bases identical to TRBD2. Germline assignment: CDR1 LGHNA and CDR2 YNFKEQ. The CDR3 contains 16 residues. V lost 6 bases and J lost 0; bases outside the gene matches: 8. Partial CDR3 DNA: TGTGCCAGCAGACAGAGCGGGGGTTCTAGCACAGATACG. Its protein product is CASRQSGGSSTDT. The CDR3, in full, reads CASRQSGGSSTDTQYF.

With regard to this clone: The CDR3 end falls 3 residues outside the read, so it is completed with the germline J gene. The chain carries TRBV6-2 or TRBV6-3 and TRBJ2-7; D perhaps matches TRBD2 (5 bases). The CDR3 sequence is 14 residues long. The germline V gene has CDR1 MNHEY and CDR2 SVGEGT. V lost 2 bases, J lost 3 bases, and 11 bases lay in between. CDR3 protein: CASSYRELVYEQYF. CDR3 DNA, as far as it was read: TGTGCCAGCAGTTACCGGGAACTAGTCTACGAG.

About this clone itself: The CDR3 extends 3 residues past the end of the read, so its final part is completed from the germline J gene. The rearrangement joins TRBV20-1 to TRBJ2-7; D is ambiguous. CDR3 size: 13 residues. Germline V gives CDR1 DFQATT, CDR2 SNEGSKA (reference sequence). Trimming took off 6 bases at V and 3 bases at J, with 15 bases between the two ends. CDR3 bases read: TGCAGTGCCAACACAAAAAAGGGCTACGAG. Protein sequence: CSANTKKGYE. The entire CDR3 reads CSANTKKGYEQYF.

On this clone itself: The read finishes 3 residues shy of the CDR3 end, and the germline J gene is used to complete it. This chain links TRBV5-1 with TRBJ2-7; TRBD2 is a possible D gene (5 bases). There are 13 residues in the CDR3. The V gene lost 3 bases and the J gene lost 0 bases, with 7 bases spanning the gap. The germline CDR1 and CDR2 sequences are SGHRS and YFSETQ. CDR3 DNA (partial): TGCGCCAGCAGCTGGGCGGGCTCCTACGAG. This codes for CASSWAGSYE. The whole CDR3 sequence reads CASSWAGSYEQYF.

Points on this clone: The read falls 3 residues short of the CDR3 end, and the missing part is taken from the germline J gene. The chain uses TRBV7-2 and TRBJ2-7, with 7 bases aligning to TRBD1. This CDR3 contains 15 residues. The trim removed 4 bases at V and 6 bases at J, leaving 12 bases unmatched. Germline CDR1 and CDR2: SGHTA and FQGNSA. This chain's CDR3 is CASSSPKGAGAEQYF. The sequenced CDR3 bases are TGTGCCAGCAGCTCTCCAAAGGGGGCAGGGGCCGAG.

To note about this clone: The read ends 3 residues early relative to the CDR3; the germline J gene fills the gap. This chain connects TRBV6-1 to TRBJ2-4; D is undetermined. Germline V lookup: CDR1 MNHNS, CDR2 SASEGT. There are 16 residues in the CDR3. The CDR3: CASSEFVADSNQPQYF. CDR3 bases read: TGTGCCAGCAGTGAATTTGTTGCCGATAGCAATCAGCCT.

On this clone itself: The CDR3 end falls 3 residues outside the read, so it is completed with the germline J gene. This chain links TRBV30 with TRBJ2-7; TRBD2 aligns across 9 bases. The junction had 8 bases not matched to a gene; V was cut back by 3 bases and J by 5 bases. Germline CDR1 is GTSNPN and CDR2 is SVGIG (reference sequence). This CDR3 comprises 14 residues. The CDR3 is CAWRRSGSSHEQYF. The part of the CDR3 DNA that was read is TGTGCCTGGAGACGTAGCGGGAGCAGCCACGAG.

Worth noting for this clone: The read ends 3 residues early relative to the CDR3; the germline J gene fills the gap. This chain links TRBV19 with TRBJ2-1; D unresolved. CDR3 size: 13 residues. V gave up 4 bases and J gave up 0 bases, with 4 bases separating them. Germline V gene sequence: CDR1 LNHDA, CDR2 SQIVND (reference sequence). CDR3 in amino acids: CASSRLSYNEQFF. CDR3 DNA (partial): TGTGCCAGTAGTAGACTCTCCTACAATGAG. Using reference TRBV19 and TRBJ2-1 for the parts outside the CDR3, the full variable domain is DGGITQSPKYLFRKEGQNVTLSCEQNLNHDAMYWYRQDPGQGLRLIYYSQIVNDFQKGDIAEGYSVSREKKESFPLTVTSAQKNPTAFYLCASSRLSYNEQFFGPGTRLTVL.

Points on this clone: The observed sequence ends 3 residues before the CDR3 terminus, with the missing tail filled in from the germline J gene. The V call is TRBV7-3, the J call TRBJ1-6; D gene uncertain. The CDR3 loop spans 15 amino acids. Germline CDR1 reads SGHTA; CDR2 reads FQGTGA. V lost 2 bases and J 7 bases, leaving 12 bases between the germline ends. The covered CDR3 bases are TGTGCCAGCAGCTTAGTAGGCCAGGCAAATTCACCC. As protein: CASSLVGQANSP. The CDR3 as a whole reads CASSLVGQANSPLHF.

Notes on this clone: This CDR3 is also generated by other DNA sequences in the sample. This chain's CDR3 is CASSVGLAGSIQYF. CDR3 DNA (partial): TGTGCCAGCAGCGTGGGACTAGCTGGGAGCATT. The rearrangement joins TRBV5-6 to TRBJ2-4, with 9 positions matching TRBD2. The missing CDR3 end, 3 residues past where the read stops, is filled in from the germline J gene. The CDR3 runs to 14 residues. With 4 bases clipped from V and 9 bases from J, the junction kept 8 bases outside the gene matches. Per germline, CDR1 SGHDT and CDR2 YYEEEE.

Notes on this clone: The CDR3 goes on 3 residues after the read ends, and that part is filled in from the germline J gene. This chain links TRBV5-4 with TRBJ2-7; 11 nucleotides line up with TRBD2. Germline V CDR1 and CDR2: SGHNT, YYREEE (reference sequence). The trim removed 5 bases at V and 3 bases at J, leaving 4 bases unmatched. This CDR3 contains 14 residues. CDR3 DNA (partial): TGTGCCAGCAGTGCGACTAGCGGGAACTACGAG. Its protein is CASSATSGNYE. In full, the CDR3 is CASSATSGNYEQYF.

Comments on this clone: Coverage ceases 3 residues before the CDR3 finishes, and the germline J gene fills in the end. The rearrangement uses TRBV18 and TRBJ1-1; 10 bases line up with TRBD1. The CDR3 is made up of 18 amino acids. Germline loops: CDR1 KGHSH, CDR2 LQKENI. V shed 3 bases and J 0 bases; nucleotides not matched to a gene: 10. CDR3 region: CASSPSRDRGELNTEAFF. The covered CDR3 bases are TGTGCCAGCTCACCTTCCCGGGACAGGGGCGAATTGAACACTGAA.

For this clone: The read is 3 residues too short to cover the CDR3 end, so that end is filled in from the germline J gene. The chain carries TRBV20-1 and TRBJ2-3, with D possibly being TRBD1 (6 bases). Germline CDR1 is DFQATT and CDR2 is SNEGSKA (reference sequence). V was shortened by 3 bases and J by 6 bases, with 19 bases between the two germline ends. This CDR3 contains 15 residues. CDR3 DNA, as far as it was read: TGCAGTGCTAGTGATTCAGGGGTAATTGAGGATACG. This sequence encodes CSASDSGVIEDT. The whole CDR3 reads CSASDSGVIEDTQYF.

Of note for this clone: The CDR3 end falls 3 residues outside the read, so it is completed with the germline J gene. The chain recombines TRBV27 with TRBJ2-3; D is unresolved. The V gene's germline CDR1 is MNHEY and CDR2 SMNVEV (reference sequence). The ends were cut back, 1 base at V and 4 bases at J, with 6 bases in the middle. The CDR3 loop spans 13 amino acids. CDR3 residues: CASSLLFADTQYF. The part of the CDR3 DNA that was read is TGTGCCAGCAGTTTATTATTCGCAGATACG.

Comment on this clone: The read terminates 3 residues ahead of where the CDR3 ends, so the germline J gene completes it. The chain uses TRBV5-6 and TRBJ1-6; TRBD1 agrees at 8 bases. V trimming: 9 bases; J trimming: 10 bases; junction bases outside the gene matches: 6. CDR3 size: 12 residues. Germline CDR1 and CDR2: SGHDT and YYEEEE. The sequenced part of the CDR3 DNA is TGTGCCACCTCAACAGGGGGATCACCC. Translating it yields CATSTGGSP. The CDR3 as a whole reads CATSTGGSPLHF.

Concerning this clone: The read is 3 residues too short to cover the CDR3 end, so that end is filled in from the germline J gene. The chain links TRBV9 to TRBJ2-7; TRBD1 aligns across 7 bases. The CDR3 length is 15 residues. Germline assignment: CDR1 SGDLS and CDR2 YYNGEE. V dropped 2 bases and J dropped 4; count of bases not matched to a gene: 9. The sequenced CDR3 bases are TGTGCCAGCAGCGTTCGGGACAGCGGTATGTACGAG. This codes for CASSVRDSGMYE. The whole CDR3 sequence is CASSVRDSGMYEQYF.

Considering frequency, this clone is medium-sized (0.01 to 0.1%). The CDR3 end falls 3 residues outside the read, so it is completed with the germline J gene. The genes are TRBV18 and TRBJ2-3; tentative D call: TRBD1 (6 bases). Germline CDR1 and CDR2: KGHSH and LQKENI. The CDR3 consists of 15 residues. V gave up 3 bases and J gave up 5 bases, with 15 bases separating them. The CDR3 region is CASSPRGTLRDTQYF. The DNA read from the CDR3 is TGTGCCAGCTCACCGAGGGGGACCCTGAGAGATACG.

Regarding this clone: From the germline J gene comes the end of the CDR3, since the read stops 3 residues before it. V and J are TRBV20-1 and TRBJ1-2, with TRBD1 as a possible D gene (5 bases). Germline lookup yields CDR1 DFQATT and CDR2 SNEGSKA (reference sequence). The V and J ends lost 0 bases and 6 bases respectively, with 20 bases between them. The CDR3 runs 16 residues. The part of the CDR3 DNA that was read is TGCAGTGCTAGAGATCCGGGGGAGAGAGCGGCCGATGGC. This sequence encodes CSARDPGERAADG. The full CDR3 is CSARDPGERAADGYTF.